The rows below give T cell receptor beta chains drawn from one sample of a study of shared clonotypes between healthy human individuals. This table comes from immunoSEQ multiplex PCR, and its TCRdb copy is limited to in-frame clones, with some not included. The data hold about 1.1 million clones, with 70% to 85% observed a single time. The sequenced sample consisted of memory CD4+ T cells from PBMCs. The receptor source for this set is a man aged 18-30 years in good health. Some clones in this sample may be carry-over from other donors' samples. CDR3s include the opening cysteine and the closing phenylalanine or tryptophan. The D gene is left open where the match is weak. Only part of the rows carry a size: once, few, many, or a class if the clone is expanded.

v_call	clone_size	j_call	d_call	cdr3_nt	cdr3_aa
TRBV28	once	TRBJ1-5	.	TGTGCCAGCAGTCCGATTGCAGACATGGGCAATCAGCCCCAGCATTTT	CASSPIADMGNQPQHF
TRBV5-6	.	TRBJ1-2	.	TGTGCCAGCAGGGGGCTGGGCGACAGCTATGGCTACACCTTC	CASRGLGDSYGYTF
TRBV6-1	.	TRBJ2-7	TRBD1	TGTGCCAGCACCAGGGACAGGAGCTCCTACGAGCAGTACTTC	CASTRDRSSYEQYF
TRBV29-1	.	TRBJ2-5	TRBD1	TGCAGCACTACCGGGACAGAGCAAGAGACCCAGTACTTC	CSTTGTEQETQYF
TRBV6-1	once	TRBJ1-2	.	TGTGCCAGCAGTGGAGGGGTCCTTGGTGGCTACACCTTC	CASSGGVLGGYTF
TRBV10-3	.	TRBJ2-2	.	TGTGCCATCAGTGATCAGGGCAGGCTGTTTTTT	CAISDQGRLFF
TRBV5-1	.	TRBJ2-3	.	TGCGCCAGCAGCTTAACTAGCACAGATACGCAGTATTTT	CASSLTSTDTQYF
TRBV6-6	once	TRBJ1-4	.	TGTGCCAGCAGTTCCCGACCAGGGAGCCTGGGGAAACTGTTTTTT	CASSSRPGSLGKLFF
TRBV6-1	.	TRBJ2-2	.	TGTGCCAGCACGTTACTAGGCGACACCGGGGAGCTGTTTTTT	CASTLLGDTGELFF
TRBV10-2	.	TRBJ1-5	TRBD1	TGCGCCACATCCCCCCCCGGGACAGGGTATCAGCCCCAGCATTTT	CATSPPGTGYQPQHF
TRBV18	few	TRBJ2-7	.	TGTGCCAGCTCACCACCGGGTGGGGTCTACGACGAGCAGTACTTC	CASSPPGGVYDEQYF
TRBV27	.	TRBJ1-1	.	TGTGCCAGCAGTTTATCCTGGGATAACACTGAAGCTTTCTTT	CASSLSWDNTEAFF
TRBV14	.	TRBJ2-3	.	TGTGCCAGCAGCCAAGATCGAGGGGCAGATACGCAGTATTTT	CASSQDRGADTQYF
TRBV6-6	.	TRBJ1-5	.	TGTGCCAGCAGCCCAGGGTTGTACGGCAATCAGCCCCAGCATTTT	CASSPGLYGNQPQHF
TRBV29-1	.	TRBJ2-1	TRBD2	TGCAGCGTTGGAGTCGGCGGGAGCTCCTACAATGAGCAGTTCTTC	CSVGVGGSSYNEQFF